This T cell receptor beta chain is drawn from a study of human thymus T cells. Broader study findings: Thymic and blood repertoires appeared to carry a bias in their V and J gene usage. Unrelated people showed highly overlapping thymic repertoires, related research reported.

Corrective heart surgery yielded resections, and these provided the thymus tissue. Corrective surgery for congenital heart defects was being performed on the healthy Finnish infants who were the donors. To note about this clone: Its antigen is unknown.

Germline V lookup: CDR1 SGHRS, CDR2 YFSETQ. The CDR3 contains 12 residues. V shed 4 bases and J shed 5 bases, with 6 bases lying between them. TCRdb's copy holds only in-frame clones and misses some; the assay was immunoSEQ multiplex PCR. Among around 130,000 clones listed, around 94% were seen once. The receptor comes from a boy in the first two years of life with a congenital heart defect but otherwise immunologically healthy. The chain combines TRBV5-1 with TRBJ2-2, with D possibly matching TRBD1 (6 bases). The sample comprised thymus tissue. DNA of the CDR3: TGCGCCAGCAGCACAGGGACCGGGGAGCTGTTTTTT. It specifies CASSTGTGELFF.